The 2 T cell receptor beta chains below were found in one sample sequenced in a study of response to subunit inactivated influenza vaccine. TCRdb processed the RT-PCR reads anew with MiXCR; each CDR3 protein has one entry. The sample carries about 700,000 distinct CDR3 sequences, around a sixth recorded once. The source was PBMCs from blood, collected 12 days after vaccination. Every receptor here comes from a man in his fifties who received an inactivated influenza vaccine.

The rearrangement links TRBV28 to TRBJ2-7, with D possibly TRBD2 on 5 matching bases. The CDR3 has 19 residues. In germline, CDR1 is MDHEN, CDR2 SYDVKM. V was shortened by 3 bases and J by 0 bases, with 24 bases between the two germline ends. The CDR3 sequence is CASSLLIRAGAKSSYEQYF. The CDR3, as DNA: TGTGCCAGCAGTTTGTTAATCCGGGCGGGTGCGAAGAGCTCCTACGAGCAGTACTTC.

This clonotype is a singleton in its sample. Given a far larger clone just one base away, this is likely a sequencing read error. The V and J genes are TRBV12-3 or TRBV12-4 and TRBJ2-7, with D uncertain. V was pared by 7 bases and J by 2 bases, with 9 bases between. The CDR3 length is 12 residues. The CDR3 nucleotides read TGTGCCAGCATCCCGACGCCCTACGAGCAGTACTTC. Protein sequence: CASIPTPYEQYF.